The entry below describes one T cell receptor beta chain. The CDR3 is 15 amino acids. Germline CDR1 reads MGHRA; CDR2 reads YSYEKL. Trimming stripped 3 bases from V and 8 bases from J, with 18 bases between. This entry is derived from a study of blood T cell repertoires in COVID-19. Study information: Spain, Italy and the United States supplied samples that represented acute and convalescent COVID-19.

Method: immunoSEQ multiplex PCR; TCRdb's copy keeps in-frame clones and lacks some. The sample lists about 170,000 clones; approximately 89% were seen once. Sequencing was carried out using peripheral blood. The clonotype was recovered from an older man with acute or convalescent COVID-19. The chain has TRBV4-1 and TRBJ2-3; TRBD2 might be the D (5 bases). The CDR3 bases are TGCGCCAGCAGCCACGAGGGATCGACTGTACCTACGCAGTATTTT. Translating it yields CASSHEGSTVPTQYF.